This T cell receptor (beta chain) was sequenced for a study of T cell responses to AZD1222 COVID-19 vaccine. Germline CDR1 and CDR2: LGHDT and YNNKEL (reference sequence). V was clipped by 1 base and J by 10 bases, with 11 bases between them. The CDR3 is 13 amino acids. Assay: immunoSEQ multiplex PCR; the TCRdb copy retains only in-frame clones and omits some. The sample has fewer than 200,000 clones, around nine tenths seen once; the top ten hold less than 3%. Study-wide findings and caveats: Targeting of unmutated variant regions was reportedly seen in nearly half of spike-specific TCRs.

In the case of this clone: Antigen: not known.

The clonotype originates from an adult in good health. The chain uses TRBV3-1 (or the pseudogene TRBV3-2) and TRBJ1-5, with a possible D match to TRBD1 (6 bases). The sample was peripheral blood, taken on day 0 of AZD1222 vaccination. CDR3 residues: CASSQGGGTPQHF. In DNA, the CDR3 is TGTGCCAGCAGCCAAGGGGGGGGGACACCCCAGCATTTT.